Presented here are 15 T cell receptor beta chains from one specimen sequenced in a study of CD8 T cells in ankylosing spondylitis. MiXCR, applied by TCRdb to the 5' RACE reads, yields one record per CDR3 protein. The table shows about 160,000 distinct CDR3 sequences, with approximately 20% occurring only once. The sequencing sample was made of blood, either unsorted or a sorted T cell fraction (not recorded which). These receptors all stem from a male donor with ankylosing spondylitis or in good health (not recorded which).

V and J are TRBV7-9 and TRBJ2-1, with 7 bases matching TRBD1. The trim removed 3 bases at V and 0 bases at J, leaving 2 bases unmatched. Looked up from germline, CDR1 is SEHNR and CDR2 is FQNEAQ (reference sequence). The CDR3 consists of 15 residues. CDR3 bases: TGTGCCAGCAGCTTGGACAGGATCTCCTACAATGAGCAGTTCTTC. Protein: CASSLDRISYNEQFF.

V and J are TRBV20-1 and TRBJ1-4; D is unresolved. Looked up from germline, CDR1 is DFQATT and CDR2 is SNEGSKA (reference sequence). Trimming removed 0 bases at V and 14 bases at J, with 10 bases between. The CDR3 is 11 amino acids. The CDR3 protein is CSARDRRMLFF. The CDR3 region has the DNA TGCAGTGCTAGAGATCGACGGATGCTGTTTTTT.

This clonotype was recorded many times. This chain links TRBV10-3 with TRBJ2-1; 12 positions match TRBD2. Germline V gene data show CDR1 as ENHRY and CDR2 as SYGVKD. The ends lost 7 bases at V and 4 bases at J; junction bases unmatched: 5. The CDR3 contains 15 residues. The CDR3 region is CAITPTSGGYNEQFF. The CDR3 DNA reads as TGTGCCATCACCCCGACTAGCGGGGGTTACAATGAGCAGTTCTTC.

The J gene is TRBJ2-7, the V gene TRBV7-6, with 8 nucleotides matching TRBD1. The germline V gene encodes CDR1 SGHVS and CDR2 FNYEAQ. J lost 4 bases, V lost 1 base, and 6 bases had no gene match. The CDR3 consists of 15 residues. This CDR3 reads CASSLGVTGEYEQYF. The DNA of the CDR3 is TGTGCCAGCAGCTTAGGGGTGACAGGGGAATACGAGCAGTACTTC.

The V call is TRBV29-1, the J call TRBJ2-5, with TRBD1 matching over 7 bases. Trimming at V came to 6 bases and at J to 5 bases, leaving 6 bases not matched to a gene. In germline, CDR1 is SQVTM, CDR2 ANQGSEA. This CDR3 has 12 amino acids. As DNA, the CDR3 is TGCAGCGTAGAGGGGGCGGTTGAGACCCAGTACTTC. Its protein is CSVEGAVETQYF.

This clonotype occurred a few times. This chain joins TRBV28 and TRBJ2-7; D perhaps matches TRBD1 (6 bases). V lost 6 bases to trimming and J lost 1 base, with 13 bases between them. CDR3 size: 14 residues. Germline CDR1 MDHEN, CDR2 SYDVKM. The CDR3 nucleotides are TGTGCCAGCAGCTCCGCCGGGACATCCTACGAGCAGTACTTC. Protein product: CASSSAGTSYEQYF.

The genes are TRBV7-6 and TRBJ1-1; the D gene is possibly TRBD1 (5 bases). CDR1 and CDR2 (germline): SGHVS, FNYEAQ. The CDR3 sequence is 18 residues long. Trimming took 0 bases from V and 0 from J, leaving 17 bases between them. Written as DNA, the CDR3 is TGTGCCAGCAGCTTAGCGCCACAGGCCTCGCCGGTGAACACTGAAGCTTTCTTT. As protein: CASSLAPQASPVNTEAFF.

This clonotype was counted many times. This sequence joins TRBV5-1 and TRBJ2-5; D is perhaps TRBD1 (6 bases). The CDR3 length is 15 residues. V lost 1 base and J lost 1, with 11 bases in between. Germline CDR1 reads SGHRS; CDR2 reads YFSETQ. CDR3 DNA: TGCGCCAGCAGCTTGTTGGCAGGGGCCCAAGAGACCCAGTACTTC. Residues: CASSLLAGAQETQYF.

The chain employs TRBV29-1 and TRBJ2-5; D not resolved. Between the trimmed V and J ends, which lost 4 bases and 6 bases, there was a span of 12 bases. CDR1 and CDR2 from the germline V gene are SQVTM and ANQGSEA. The CDR3 runs to 12 residues. DNA of the CDR3: TGCAGCGTTGTAGAACATACAAAGACCCAGTACTTC. Its translation is CSVVEHTKTQYF.

At least ten counts were recorded for this clonotype. The V and J genes are TRBV7-2 and TRBJ2-3; D might be TRBD2 (5 bases). This CDR3 is 14 amino acids long. V was clipped by 3 bases and J by 5 bases, with 12 bases between them. In germline, CDR1 is SGHTA, CDR2 FQGNSA. Here the CDR3 DNA reads TGTGCCAGCAGCTTGCCCGCTGCGGGAGATACGCAGTATTTT. It is translated as CASSLPAAGDTQYF.

This clonotype was seen more than once but under ten times. At one end the junction does not follow the germline gene, possibly because of a read error. The J gene is TRBJ1-1, the V gene TRBV7-2; maybe TRBD1 (5 bases). The germline CDR1 and CDR2 sequences are SGHTA and FQGNSA. The length of the CDR3 is 14 residues. In DNA, the CDR3 is TGTGCCAGCACCTTAGGCGGGGGGAACACTGAAGCTTTCTTT. Protein product: CASTLGGGNTEAFF.

There are a few counts of this clonotype. The chain uses TRBV24-1 and TRBJ2-3; D is possibly TRBD2 (6 bases). Germline-derived CDR1 and CDR2 are KGHDR and SFDVKD. The CDR3 contains 18 residues. Trimming left V 5 bases short and J 0 bases short, with 20 bases between. In DNA form, the CDR3 reads TGTGCCACCAGTGGCGCCCTTGGGACTGACCCTAGCACAGATACGCAGTATTTT. The encoded protein is CATSGALGTDPSTDTQYF.

Ten or more counts support this clonotype. V gene TRBV20-1 combines with J gene TRBJ2-7; the match to TRBD1 covers 8 bases. CDR3 size: 15 residues. J was trimmed by 0 bases and V by 0 bases; bases with no gene match: 4. Germline loops: CDR1 DFQATT, CDR2 SNEGSKA (reference sequence). The CDR3 reads CSARDLQGASYEQYF. DNA for the CDR3: TGCAGTGCTAGAGATCTCCAGGGGGCCTCCTACGAGCAGTACTTC.

This clonotype turned up a few times. The chain has TRBV6-1 and TRBJ2-7; 9 bases are shared with TRBD2. With V trimmed by 5 bases and J by 3 bases, 5 bases remained unmatched. This CDR3 is built from 14 residues. Germline V gives CDR1 MNHNS, CDR2 SASEGT. The CDR3 sequence is CASSPYSGSYEQYF. The CDR3 DNA follows: TGTGCCAGCAGTCCATATAGCGGGAGCTACGAGCAGTACTTC.

This clonotype appeared many times. The gene calls are TRBV20-1 and TRBJ2-7; D possibly corresponds to TRBD1 (6 bases). The germline gives CDR1 DFQATT, CDR2 SNEGSKA (reference sequence). This CDR3 has 15 residues. Trimming took off 6 bases at V and 2 bases at J, with 20 bases between the two ends. As DNA, the CDR3 is TGCAGTGCCCACCATGGCGACAGGTCTCCCTACGAGCAGTACTTC. Translation gives CSAHHGDRSPYEQYF.